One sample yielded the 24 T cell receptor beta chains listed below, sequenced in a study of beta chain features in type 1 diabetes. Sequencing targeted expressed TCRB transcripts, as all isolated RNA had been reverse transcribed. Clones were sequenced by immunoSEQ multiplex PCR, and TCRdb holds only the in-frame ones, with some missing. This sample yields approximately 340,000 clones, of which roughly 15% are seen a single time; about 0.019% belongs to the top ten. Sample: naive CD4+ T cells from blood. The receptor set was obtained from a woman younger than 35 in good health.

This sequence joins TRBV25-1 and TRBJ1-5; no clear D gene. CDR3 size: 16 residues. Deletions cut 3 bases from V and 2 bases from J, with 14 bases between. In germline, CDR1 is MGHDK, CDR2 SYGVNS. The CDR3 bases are TGTGCCAGCAGTGAGGAGGGTGTTCTAGGCAATCAGCCCCAGCATTTT. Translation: CASSEEGVLGNQPQHF.

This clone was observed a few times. The CDR3 protein is CAWSVQAGNEQYF. CDR3 nucleotide sequence: TGTGCCTGGAGTGTACAGGCGGGGAACGAGCAGTACTTC. The chain is built from TRBV30 and TRBJ2-7, with D maybe TRBD2 (6 bases). This CDR3 has 13 amino acids. Deletions cut 0 bases from V and 5 bases from J, with 11 bases between. CDR1 GTSNPN and CDR2 SVGIG come from the germline V gene (reference sequence).

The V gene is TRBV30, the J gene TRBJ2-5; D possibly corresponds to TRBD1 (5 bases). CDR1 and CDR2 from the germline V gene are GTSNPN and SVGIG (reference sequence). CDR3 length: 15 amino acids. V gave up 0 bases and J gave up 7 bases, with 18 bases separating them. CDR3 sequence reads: CAWSVLAPVRGTQYF. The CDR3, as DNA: TGTGCCTGGAGTGTACTTGCCCCCGTAAGGGGGACCCAGTACTTC.

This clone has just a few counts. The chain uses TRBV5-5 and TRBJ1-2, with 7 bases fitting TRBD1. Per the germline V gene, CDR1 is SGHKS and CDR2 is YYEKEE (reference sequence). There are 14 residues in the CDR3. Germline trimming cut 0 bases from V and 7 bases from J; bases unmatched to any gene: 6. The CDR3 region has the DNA TGTGCCAGCAGCTTGGAGTGGGCAGGGGGTGGCTACACCTTC. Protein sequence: CASSLEWAGGGYTF.

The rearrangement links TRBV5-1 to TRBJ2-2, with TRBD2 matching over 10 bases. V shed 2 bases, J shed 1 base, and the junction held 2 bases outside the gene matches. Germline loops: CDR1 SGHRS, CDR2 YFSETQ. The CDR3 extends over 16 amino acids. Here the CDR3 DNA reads TGCGCCAGCAGCTTTAGACTAGCGGGGAACACCGGGGAGCTGTTTTTT. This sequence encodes CASSFRLAGNTGELFF.

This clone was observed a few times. The CDR3 here is CASSSTATPHIQYF. The DNA for the CDR3 is TGCGCCAGCAGCTCGACAGCTACGCCCCACATTCAGTACTTC. This chain connects TRBV5-1 to TRBJ2-4; TRBD1 might be the D (5 bases). The CDR3 consists of 14 residues. V was trimmed by 3 bases and J by 8 bases, leaving 15 bases between them. The germline V gene has CDR1 SGHRS and CDR2 YFSETQ.

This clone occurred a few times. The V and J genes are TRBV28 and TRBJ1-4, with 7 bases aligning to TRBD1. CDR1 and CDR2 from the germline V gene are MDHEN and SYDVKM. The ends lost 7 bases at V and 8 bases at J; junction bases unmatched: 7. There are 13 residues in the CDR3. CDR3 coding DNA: TGTGCCAGCACTGCCGGACAGGACGAAAAACTGTTTTTT. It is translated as CASTAGQDEKLFF.

The CDR3 loop is CASSAGWGVGNQPQHF. For the CDR3, the DNA is TGTGCCAGCAGCGCCGGATGGGGGGTAGGTAATCAGCCCCAGCATTTT. This sequence joins TRBV7-9 and TRBJ1-5, with a possible D match to TRBD1 (5 bases). The V and J ends lost 5 bases and 4 bases respectively, with 18 bases between them. CDR1 is SEHNR and CDR2 is FQNEAQ in the germline V gene (reference sequence). This CDR3 is 16 amino acids long.

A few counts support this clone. DNA for the CDR3: TGCGCCAGCAGCCAACCTCGAGAGTACTTC. This codes for CASSQPREYF. J is TRBJ2-5 and V is TRBV4-3, with D hard to call. Germline CDR1 reads LGHNA; CDR2 reads YSLEER. V was clipped by 2 bases and J by 12 bases, with 7 bases between them. The CDR3 totals 10 residues.

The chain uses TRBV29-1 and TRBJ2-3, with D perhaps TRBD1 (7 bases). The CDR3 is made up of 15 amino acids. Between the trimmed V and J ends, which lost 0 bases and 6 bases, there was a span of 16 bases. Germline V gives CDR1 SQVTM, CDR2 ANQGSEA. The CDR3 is CSVEDRRGQADTQYF. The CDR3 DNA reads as TGCAGCGTTGAAGATAGGAGGGGGCAAGCCGATACGCAGTATTTT.

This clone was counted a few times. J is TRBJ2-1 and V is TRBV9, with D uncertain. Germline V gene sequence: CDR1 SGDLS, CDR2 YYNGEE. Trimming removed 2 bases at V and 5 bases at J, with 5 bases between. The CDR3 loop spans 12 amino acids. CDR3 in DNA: TGTGCCAGCAGCGTGACAAACAATGAGCAGTTCTTC. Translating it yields CASSVTNNEQFF.

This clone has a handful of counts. As DNA, the CDR3 is TGTGCTTTCGGGTTTCCTAGCGGGAGTCGAGAGACCCAGTACTTC. It specifies CAFGFPSGSRETQYF. J is TRBJ2-5 and V is TRBV28, with 10 bases matching TRBD2. Germline CDR1 and CDR2: MDHEN and SYDVKM. The CDR3 runs 15 residues.

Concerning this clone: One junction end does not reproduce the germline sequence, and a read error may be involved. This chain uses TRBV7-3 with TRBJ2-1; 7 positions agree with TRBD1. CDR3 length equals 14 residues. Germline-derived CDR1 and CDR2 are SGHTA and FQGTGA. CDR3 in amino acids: CASSVTDRFDEQFF. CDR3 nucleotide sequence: TGTGCCAGCAGCGTAACGGACAGGTTTGATGAGCAGTTCTTC. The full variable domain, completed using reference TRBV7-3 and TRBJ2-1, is GAGVSQTPSNKVTEKGKYVELRCDPISGHTALYWYRQSLGQGPEFLIYFQGTGAADDSGLPNDRFFAVRPEGSVSTLKIQRTERGDSAVYLCASSVTDRFDEQFFGPGTRLTVL.

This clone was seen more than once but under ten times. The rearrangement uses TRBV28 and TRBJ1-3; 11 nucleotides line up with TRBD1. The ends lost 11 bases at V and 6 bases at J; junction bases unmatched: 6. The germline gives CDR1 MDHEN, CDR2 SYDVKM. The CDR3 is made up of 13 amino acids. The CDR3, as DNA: TGTGCCGGCCTGGACAGGGGGCTAAACACCATATATTTT. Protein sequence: CAGLDRGLNTIYF.

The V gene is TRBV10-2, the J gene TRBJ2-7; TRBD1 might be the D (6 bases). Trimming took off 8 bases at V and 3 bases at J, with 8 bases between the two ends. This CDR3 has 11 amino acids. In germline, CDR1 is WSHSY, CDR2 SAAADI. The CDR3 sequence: CASGQNYEQYF. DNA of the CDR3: TGCGCCAGCGGACAGAACTACGAGCAGTACTTC.

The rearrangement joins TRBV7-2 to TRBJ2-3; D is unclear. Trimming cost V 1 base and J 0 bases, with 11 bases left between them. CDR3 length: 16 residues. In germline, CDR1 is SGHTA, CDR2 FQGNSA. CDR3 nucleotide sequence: TGTGCCAGCAGCTTAGAATCGTGGGCTAGCACAGATACGCAGTATTTT. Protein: CASSLESWASTDTQYF.

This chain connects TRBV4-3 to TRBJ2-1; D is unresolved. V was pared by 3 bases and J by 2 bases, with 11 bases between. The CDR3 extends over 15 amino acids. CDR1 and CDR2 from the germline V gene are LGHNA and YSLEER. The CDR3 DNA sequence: TGCGCCAGCAGCCAGATTAGCCCTGCCTACAATGAGCAGTTCTTC. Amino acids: CASSQISPAYNEQFF.

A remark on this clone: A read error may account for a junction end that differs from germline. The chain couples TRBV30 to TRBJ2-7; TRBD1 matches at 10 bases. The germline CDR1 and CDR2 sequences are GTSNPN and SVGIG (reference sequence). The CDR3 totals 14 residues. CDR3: CARRGQGNFDEQYF. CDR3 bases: TGTGCCCGGAGGGGACAGGGGAATTTTGACGAGCAGTACTTC.

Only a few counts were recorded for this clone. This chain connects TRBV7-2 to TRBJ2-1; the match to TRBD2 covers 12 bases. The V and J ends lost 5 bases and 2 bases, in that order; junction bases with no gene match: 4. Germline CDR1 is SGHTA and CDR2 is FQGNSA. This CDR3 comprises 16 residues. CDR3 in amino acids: CASSARTSGTYNEQFF. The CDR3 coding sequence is TGTGCCAGCAGCGCCCGGACTAGCGGGACCTACAATGAGCAGTTCTTC.

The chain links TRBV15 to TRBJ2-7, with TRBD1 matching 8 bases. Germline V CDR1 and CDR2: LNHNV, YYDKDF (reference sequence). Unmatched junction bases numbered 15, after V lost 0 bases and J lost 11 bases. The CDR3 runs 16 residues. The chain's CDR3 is CATSRDYNRGVGSEYF. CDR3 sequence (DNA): TGTGCCACCAGCAGAGATTACAACAGGGGGGTCGGAAGTGAGTACTTC. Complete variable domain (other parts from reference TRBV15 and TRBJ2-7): DAMVIQNPRYQVTQFGKPVTLSCSQTLNHNVMYWYQQKSSQAPKLLFHYYDKDFNNEADTPDNFQSRRPNTSFCFLDIRSPGLGDTAMYLCATSRDYNRGVGSEYFGPGTRLTVT.

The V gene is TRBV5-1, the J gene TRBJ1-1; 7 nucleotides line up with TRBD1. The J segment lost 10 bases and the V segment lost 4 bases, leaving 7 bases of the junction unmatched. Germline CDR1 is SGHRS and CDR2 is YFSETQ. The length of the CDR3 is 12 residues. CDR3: CASSIDREVAFF. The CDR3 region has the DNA TGCGCCAGCAGCATCGACAGGGAGGTAGCTTTCTTT.

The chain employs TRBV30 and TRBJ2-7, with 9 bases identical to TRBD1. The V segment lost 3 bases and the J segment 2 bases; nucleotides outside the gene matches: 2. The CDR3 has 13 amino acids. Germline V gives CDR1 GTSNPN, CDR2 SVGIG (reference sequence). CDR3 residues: CAWRGQGPYEQYF. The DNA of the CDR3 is TGTGCCTGGAGGGGACAGGGACCCTACGAGCAGTACTTC. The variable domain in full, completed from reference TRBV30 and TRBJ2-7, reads SQTIHQWPATLVQPVGSPLSLECTVEGTSNPNLYWYRQAAGRGLQLLFYSVGIGQISSEVPQNLSASRPQDRQFILSSKKLLLSDSGFYLCAWRGQGPYEQYFGPGTRLTVT.

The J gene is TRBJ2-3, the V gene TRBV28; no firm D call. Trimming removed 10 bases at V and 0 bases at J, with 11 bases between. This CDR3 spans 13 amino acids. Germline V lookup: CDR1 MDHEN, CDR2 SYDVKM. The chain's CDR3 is CATRSPSTDTQYF. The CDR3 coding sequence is TGTGCCACCAGGTCCCCTAGCACAGATACGCAGTATTTT.

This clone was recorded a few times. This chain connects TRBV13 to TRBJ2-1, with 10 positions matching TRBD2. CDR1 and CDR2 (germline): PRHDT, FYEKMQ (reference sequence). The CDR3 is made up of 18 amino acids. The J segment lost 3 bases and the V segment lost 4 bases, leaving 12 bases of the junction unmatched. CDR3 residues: CASSSSLWTSGDYNEQFF. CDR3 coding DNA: TGTGCCAGCAGCTCCTCGCTTTGGACTAGCGGCGACTACAATGAGCAGTTCTTC.